This T cell receptor (beta chain) was sequenced for a study of blood T cell repertoires in COVID-19. V shed 3 bases and J shed 2 bases, with 10 bases lying between them. The germline V gene encodes CDR1 KGHSH and CDR2 LQKENI. This CDR3 region has 14 residues. Only in-frame clones appear in the TCRdb table, and some are missing; sequencing was by immunoSEQ multiplex PCR. This table has 140,000 to 150,000 clones, around 72% appearing once. The sequence came from a woman in her sixties or seventies with acute or convalescent COVID-19. The chain employs TRBV18 and TRBJ1-1; D might be TRBD1 (5 bases). Sequenced: peripheral blood. The CDR3 DNA reads as TGTGCCAGCTCACCCCAGGGAGGAAACACTGAAGCTTTCTTT. The encoded protein is CASSPQGGNTEAFF.